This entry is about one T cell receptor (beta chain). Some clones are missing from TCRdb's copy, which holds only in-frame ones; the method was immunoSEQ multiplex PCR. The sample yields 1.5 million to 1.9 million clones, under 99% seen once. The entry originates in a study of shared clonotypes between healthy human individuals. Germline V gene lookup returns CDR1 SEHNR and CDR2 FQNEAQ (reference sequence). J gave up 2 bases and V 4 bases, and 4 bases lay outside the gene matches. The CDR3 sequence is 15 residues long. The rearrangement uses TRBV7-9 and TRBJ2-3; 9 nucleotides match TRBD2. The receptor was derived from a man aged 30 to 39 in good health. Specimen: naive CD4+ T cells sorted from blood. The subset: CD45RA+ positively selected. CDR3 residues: CASSSSSGATDTQYF. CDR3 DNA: TGTGCCAGCAGCTCCTCTAGCGGGGCCACAGATACGCAGTATTTT.